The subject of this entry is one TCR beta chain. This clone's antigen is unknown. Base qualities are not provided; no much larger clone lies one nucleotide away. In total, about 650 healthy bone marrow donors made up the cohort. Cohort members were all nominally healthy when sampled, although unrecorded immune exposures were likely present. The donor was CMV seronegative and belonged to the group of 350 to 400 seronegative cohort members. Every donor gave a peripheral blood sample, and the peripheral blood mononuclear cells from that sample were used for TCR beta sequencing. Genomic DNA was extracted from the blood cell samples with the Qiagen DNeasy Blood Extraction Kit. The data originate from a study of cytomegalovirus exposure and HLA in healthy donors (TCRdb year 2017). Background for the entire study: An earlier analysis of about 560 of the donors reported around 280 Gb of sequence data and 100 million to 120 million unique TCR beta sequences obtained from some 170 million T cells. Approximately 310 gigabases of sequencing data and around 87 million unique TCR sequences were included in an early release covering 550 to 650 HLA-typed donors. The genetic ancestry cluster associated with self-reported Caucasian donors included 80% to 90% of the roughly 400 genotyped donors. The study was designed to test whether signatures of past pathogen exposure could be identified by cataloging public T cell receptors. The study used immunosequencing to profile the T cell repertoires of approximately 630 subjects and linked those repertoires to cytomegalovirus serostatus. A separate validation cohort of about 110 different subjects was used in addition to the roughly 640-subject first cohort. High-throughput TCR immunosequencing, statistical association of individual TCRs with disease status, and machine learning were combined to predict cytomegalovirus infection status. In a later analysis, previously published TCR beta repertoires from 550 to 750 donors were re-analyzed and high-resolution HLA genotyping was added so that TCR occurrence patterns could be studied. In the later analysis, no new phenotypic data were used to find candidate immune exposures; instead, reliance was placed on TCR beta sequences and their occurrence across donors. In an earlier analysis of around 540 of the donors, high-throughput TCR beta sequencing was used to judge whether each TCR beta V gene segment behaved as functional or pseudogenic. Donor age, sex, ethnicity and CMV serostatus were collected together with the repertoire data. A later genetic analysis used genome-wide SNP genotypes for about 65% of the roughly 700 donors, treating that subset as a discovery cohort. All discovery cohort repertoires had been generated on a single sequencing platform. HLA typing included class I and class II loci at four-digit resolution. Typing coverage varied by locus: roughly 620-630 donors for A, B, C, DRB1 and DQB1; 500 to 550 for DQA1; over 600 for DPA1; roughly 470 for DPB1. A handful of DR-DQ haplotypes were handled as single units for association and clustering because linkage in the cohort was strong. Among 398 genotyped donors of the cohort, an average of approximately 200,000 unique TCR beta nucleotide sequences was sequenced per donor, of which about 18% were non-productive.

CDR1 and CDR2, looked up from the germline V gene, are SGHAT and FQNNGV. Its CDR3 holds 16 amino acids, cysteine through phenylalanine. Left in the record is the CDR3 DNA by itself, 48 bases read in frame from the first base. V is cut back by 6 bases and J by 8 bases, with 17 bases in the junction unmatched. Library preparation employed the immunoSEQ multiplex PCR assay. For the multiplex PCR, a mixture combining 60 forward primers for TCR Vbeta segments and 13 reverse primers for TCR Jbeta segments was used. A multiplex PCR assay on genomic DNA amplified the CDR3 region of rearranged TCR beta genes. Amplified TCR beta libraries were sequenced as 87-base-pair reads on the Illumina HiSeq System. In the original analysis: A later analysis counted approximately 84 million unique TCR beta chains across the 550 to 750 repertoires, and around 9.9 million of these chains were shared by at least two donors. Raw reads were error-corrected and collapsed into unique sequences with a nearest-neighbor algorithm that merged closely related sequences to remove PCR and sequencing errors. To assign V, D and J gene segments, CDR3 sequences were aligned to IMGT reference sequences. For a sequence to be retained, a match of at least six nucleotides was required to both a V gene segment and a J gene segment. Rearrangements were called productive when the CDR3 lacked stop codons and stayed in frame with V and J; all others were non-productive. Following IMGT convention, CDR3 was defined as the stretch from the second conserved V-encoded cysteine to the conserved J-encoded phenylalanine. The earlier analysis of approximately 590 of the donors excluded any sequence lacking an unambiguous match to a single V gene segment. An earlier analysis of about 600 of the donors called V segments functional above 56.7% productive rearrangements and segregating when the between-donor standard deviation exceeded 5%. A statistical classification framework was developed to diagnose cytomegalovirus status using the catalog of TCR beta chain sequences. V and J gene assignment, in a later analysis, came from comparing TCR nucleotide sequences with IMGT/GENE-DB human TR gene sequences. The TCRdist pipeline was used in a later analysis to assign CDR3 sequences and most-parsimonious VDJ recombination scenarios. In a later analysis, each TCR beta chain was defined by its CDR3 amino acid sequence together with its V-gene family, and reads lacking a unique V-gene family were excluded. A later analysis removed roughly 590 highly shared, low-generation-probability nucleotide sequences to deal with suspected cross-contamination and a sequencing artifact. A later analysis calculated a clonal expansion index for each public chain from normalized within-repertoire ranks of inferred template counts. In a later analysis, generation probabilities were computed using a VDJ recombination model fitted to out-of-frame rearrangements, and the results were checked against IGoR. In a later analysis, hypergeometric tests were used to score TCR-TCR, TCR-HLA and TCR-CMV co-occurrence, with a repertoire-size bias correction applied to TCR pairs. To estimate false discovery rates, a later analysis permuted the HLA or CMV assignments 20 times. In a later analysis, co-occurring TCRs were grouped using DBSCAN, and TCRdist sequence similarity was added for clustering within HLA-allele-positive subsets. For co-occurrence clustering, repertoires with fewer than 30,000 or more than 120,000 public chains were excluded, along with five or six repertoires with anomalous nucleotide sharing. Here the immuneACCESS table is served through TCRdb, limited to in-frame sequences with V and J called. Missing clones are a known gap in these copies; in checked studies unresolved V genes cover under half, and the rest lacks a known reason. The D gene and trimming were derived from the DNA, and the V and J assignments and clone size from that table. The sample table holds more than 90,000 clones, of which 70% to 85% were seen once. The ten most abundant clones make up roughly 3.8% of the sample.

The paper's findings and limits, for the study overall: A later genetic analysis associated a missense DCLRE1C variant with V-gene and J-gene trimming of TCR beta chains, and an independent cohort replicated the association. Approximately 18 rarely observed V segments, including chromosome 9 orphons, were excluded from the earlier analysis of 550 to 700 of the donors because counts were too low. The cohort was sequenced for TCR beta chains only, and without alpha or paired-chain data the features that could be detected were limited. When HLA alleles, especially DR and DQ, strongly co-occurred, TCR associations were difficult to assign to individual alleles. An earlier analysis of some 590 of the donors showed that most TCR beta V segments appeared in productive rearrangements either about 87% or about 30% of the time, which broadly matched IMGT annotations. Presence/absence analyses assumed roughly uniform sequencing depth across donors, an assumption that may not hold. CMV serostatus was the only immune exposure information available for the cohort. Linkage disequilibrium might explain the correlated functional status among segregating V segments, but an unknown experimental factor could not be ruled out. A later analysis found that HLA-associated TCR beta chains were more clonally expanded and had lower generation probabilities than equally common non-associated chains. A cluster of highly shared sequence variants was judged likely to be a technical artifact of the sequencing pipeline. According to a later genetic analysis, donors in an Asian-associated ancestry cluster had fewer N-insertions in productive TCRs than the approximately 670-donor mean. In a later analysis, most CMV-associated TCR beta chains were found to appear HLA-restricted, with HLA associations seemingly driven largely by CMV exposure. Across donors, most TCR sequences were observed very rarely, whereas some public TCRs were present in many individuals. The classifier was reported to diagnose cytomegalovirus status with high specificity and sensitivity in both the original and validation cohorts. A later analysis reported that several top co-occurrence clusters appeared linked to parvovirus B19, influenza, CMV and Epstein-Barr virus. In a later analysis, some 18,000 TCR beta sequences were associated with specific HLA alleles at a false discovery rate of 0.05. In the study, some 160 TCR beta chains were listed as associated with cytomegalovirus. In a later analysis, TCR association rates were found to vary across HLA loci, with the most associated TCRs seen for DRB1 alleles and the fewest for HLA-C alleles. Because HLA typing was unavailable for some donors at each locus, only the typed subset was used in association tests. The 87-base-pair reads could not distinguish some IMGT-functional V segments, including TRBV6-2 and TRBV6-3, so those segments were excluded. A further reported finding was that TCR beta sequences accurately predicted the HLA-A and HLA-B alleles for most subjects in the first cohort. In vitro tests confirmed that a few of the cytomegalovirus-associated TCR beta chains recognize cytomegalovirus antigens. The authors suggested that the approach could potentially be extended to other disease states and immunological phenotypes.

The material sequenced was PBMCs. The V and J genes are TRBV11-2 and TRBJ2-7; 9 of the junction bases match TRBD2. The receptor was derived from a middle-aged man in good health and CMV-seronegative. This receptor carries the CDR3 CASSSGGGLASLKQYF. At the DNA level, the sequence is TGTGCCAGCAGTTCGGGGGGCGGACTAGCGAGCTTGAAGCAGTACTTC.